Listed here are 17 T cell receptor beta chains from one sample, sequenced in a study of T-cell memory formation after mild COVID-19. TCRdb analysed the 5' RACE reads with MiXCR anew, one entry per CDR3 protein. Found here are hundreds of thousands of distinct CDR3 sequences, about a sixth of them singletons; the top ten hold approximately 12%. The sequencing input was PBMCs or a T cell subset sorted from them (not recorded which). The receptor source for this set is an adult woman who had mild COVID-19 (a few samples of this study predate the infection). Cell type and time point are not known.

This clonotype was observed a few times. The V call is TRBV27, the J call TRBJ2-2; D possibly corresponds to TRBD1 (6 bases). CDR3 size: 16 residues. Germline V gene data show CDR1 as MNHEY and CDR2 as SMNVEV (reference sequence). With 6 bases removed from V and 6 bases from J, the gap between germline ends came to 20 bases. For the CDR3, the DNA is TGTGCCAGCAGATTAGACAGGTCGTATAGTGCCGGGGAGCTGTTTTTT. Translating gives CASRLDRSYSAGELFF.

The chain uses TRBV5-4 and TRBJ2-2; D is possibly TRBD1 or TRBD2 (5 bases each). Trimming shortened V by 3 bases and J by 5 bases, and 17 bases separated the two germline ends. From germline, CDR1 is SGHNT and CDR2 YYREEE (reference sequence). The CDR3 runs 16 residues. DNA of the CDR3: TGTGCCAGCAGCTCCCGGGACCGCGACAATACCGGGGAGCTGTTTTTT. It is translated as CASSSRDRDNTGELFF.

The CDR3: CASSLGPPGYGGYTF. CDR3 DNA: TGTGCCAGCAGCTTAGGCCCTCCCGGGTACGGTGGCTACACCTTC. The chain couples TRBV7-2 to TRBJ1-2; D not certain. Germline V gene sequence: CDR1 SGHTA, CDR2 FQGNSA. This CDR3 is built from 15 residues. Trimming pared 1 base from V and 7 bases from J, leaving 16 bases between.

The J gene is TRBJ2-7, the V gene TRBV7-9; 7 bases are shared with TRBD1. There are 16 residues in the CDR3. Germline V lookup: CDR1 SEHNR, CDR2 FQNEAQ (reference sequence). With V trimmed by 4 bases and J by 1 base, 10 bases remained unmatched. DNA for the CDR3: TGTGCCAGCAGCTCCTCGGACGGGACAGTTTCCTACGAGCAGTACTTC. It translates to CASSSSDGTVSYEQYF.

The genes are TRBV12-3 or TRBV12-4 and TRBJ1-5; 8 nucleotides match TRBD1. V shed 5 bases, J shed 4 bases, and the junction held 10 bases outside the gene matches. This CDR3 has 16 residues. The CDR3 nucleotides are TGTGCCAGCAGTCCGCGGACAGGGACCGATAATCAGCCCCAGCATTTT. It specifies CASSPRTGTDNQPQHF.

This clonotype was seen repeatedly, ten times or more. The CDR3 reads CASSFSRSSYEQYF. In DNA form, the CDR3 reads TGTGCCAGCAGCTTTAGCAGGAGCTCCTACGAGCAGTACTTC. J is TRBJ2-7 and V is TRBV7-2; D ambiguous. CDR1 is SGHTA, CDR2 FQGNSA, per germline. Trimming shortened V by 3 bases and J by 0 bases, and 9 bases separated the two germline ends. There are 14 residues in the CDR3.

This clonotype has just one count. The CDR3 DNA reads TGTGCCAGCAGCGCTAGCGTACAGGGTGGCACTGAAGCTTTCTTT. It is translated as CASSASVQGGTEAFF. This rearrangement joins TRBV9 to TRBJ1-1; tentative D call: TRBD1 (6 bases). Germline CDR1 SGDLS, CDR2 YYNGEE. V lost 3 bases and J lost 4, with 16 bases in between. CDR3 size: 15 residues.

The rearrangement joins TRBV5-1 to TRBJ2-3, with D perhaps matching TRBD2 (7 bases). Germline lookup yields CDR1 SGHRS and CDR2 YFSETQ. The CDR3 spans 16 residues. Trimming pared 0 bases from V and 3 bases from J, leaving 14 bases between. The CDR3 sequence is CASSLGRGGATDTQYF. Here the CDR3 DNA reads TGCGCCAGCAGCTTGGGTAGGGGGGGCGCGACAGATACGCAGTATTTT.

This clonotype was seen at least ten times. V usage is TRBV5-1 and J usage is TRBJ2-3; 10 bases fit TRBD2. The germline V gene encodes CDR1 SGHRS and CDR2 YFSETQ. CDR3 length equals 16 residues. V was pared by 4 bases and J by 4 bases, with 9 bases of the junction left unmatched. CDR3: CASSIGAGGPSDTQYF. The CDR3 DNA reads TGCGCCAGCAGCATCGGAGCGGGAGGGCCTTCAGATACGCAGTATTTT.

The chain recombines TRBV7-3 with TRBJ1-3, with TRBD1 as a possible D gene (5 bases). In germline, CDR1 is SGHTA, CDR2 FQGTGA. The CDR3 spans 14 residues. Trimming shortened V by 6 bases and J by 2 bases, and 11 bases separated the two germline ends. CDR3 nucleotides: TGTGCCAGCAGTTACACGGGGGCTGGAAACACCATATATTTT. It is translated as CASSYTGAGNTIYF.

This rearrangement joins TRBV29-1 to TRBJ2-7; 9 nucleotides line up with TRBD2. The germline gives CDR1 SQVTM, CDR2 ANQGSEA. The CDR3 is 13 residues long. The junction had 5 bases not matched to a gene; V was cut back by 4 bases and J by 4 bases. CDR3 amino acids: CSVVAGVGYEQYF. CDR3 bases: TGCAGCGTTGTAGCGGGAGTCGGGTACGAGCAGTACTTC.

This sequence joins TRBV7-3 and TRBJ2-5; 8 bases line up with TRBD2. With 3 bases clipped from V and 3 bases from J, the junction kept 3 bases outside the gene matches. Germline V gene lookup returns CDR1 SGHTA and CDR2 FQGTGA. This CDR3 has 14 amino acids. CDR3 nucleotides: TGTGCCAGCAGCTTTTTAGCGGGGAAAGAGACCCAGTACTTC. Its translation is CASSFLAGKETQYF.

The chain recombines TRBV20-1 with TRBJ2-1; D unclear. From germline, CDR1 is DFQATT and CDR2 SNEGSKA (reference sequence). This CDR3 contains 14 residues. V lost 0 bases, J lost 8 bases, and 14 bases lay in between. CDR3 coding DNA: TGCAGTGCTAGAGATCATTCTAGTTTCGATGAGCAGTTCTTC. This translates into CSARDHSSFDEQFF.

This clonotype was observed many times. The chain combines TRBV13 with TRBJ2-5, with TRBD2 matching 14 bases. The CDR3 is made up of 17 amino acids. Germline CDR1 reads PRHDT; CDR2 reads FYEKMQ (reference sequence). V was clipped by 1 base and J by 5 bases; unmatched bases: 6. The CDR3 loop reads CASSLVGLAGVEETQYF. The CDR3 DNA is TGTGCCAGCAGCTTAGTGGGACTAGCGGGAGTCGAGGAGACCCAGTACTTC.

This clonotype was counted only a few times. The genes are TRBV11-1 and TRBJ2-3; TRBD2 aligns across 10 bases. This CDR3 region has 16 residues. V was clipped by 0 bases and J by 4 bases; unmatched bases: 4. CDR1 is SGHAT and CDR2 is FQDESV in the germline V gene (reference sequence). The CDR3 spells CASSLASGRAPDTQYF. Here the CDR3 DNA reads TGTGCCAGCAGCTTAGCGAGCGGGAGGGCGCCAGATACGCAGTATTTT. Drawing the rest from reference TRBV11-1 and TRBJ2-3, the complete variable domain is EAEVAQSPRYKITEKSQAVAFWCDPISGHATLYWYRQILGQGPELLVQFQDESVVDDSQLPKDRFSAERLKGVDSTLKIQPAELGDSAMYLCASSLASGRAPDTQYFGPGTRLTVL.

This clonotype was detected only a few times. The CDR3 DNA reads as TGTGCCAGCAGCCGGGGCCCTATCCACGAGCAGTACTTC. Residues: CASSRGPIHEQYF. The chain combines TRBV5-6 with TRBJ2-7; D is tentatively TRBD1 or TRBD2 (5 bases each). Trimming took off 4 bases at V and 5 bases at J, with 13 bases between the two ends. The germline V gene has CDR1 SGHDT and CDR2 YYEEEE. This CDR3 region has 13 residues.

This chain uses TRBV4-1 with TRBJ1-4, with no clear D. CDR1 MGHRA and CDR2 YSYEKL come from the germline V gene. This CDR3 spans 15 amino acids. V lost 4 bases to trimming and J lost 7 bases, with 16 bases between them. CDR3 bases: TGCGCCAGCAGCCCCTTAGGTCAGACGGCTGAAAAACTGTTTTTT. Amino acid sequence: CASSPLGQTAEKLFF.